The 15 T cell receptor beta chains below all came from one sample that was sequenced in a study of blood T cell repertoires in COVID-19. The assay was immunoSEQ multiplex PCR, and TCRdb's table has in-frame clones only and misses some. In the table there are some 130,000 clones, approximately 80% of which are singletons. Sequences were obtained from peripheral blood. The receptors derive from a man aged 55 to 70 who had recovered from COVID-19.

This clone turned up a few times. V usage is TRBV12-5 and J usage is TRBJ2-3; 9 bases match TRBD2. Germline loops: CDR1 LGHNT, CDR2 FRNRAP. Losses at the gene ends were 7 bases for V and 6 bases for J; bases not matched to a gene: 11. The CDR3 length is 15 residues. As DNA, the CDR3 is TGTGCTAGTGCCTCGACTAGCGGAAGACCGGATACGCAGTATTTT. This translates into CASASTSGRPDTQYF.

This clone has only a few counts. The genes are TRBV30 and TRBJ2-7; 8 positions agree with TRBD1. V trimming: 1 base; J trimming: 5 bases; junction bases outside the gene matches: 4. The CDR3 has 13 amino acids. CDR1 is GTSNPN, CDR2 SVGIG, per germline (reference sequence). The CDR3 DNA follows: TGTGCCTGGAGTGGTTCAGGGGGCGACGAGCAGTACTTC. Amino acid sequence: CAWSGSGGDEQYF.

This chain connects TRBV7-2 to TRBJ1-5; D might be TRBD1 (6 bases). V was clipped by 1 base and J by 3 bases, with 10 bases between them. CDR3 size: 15 residues. Germline-derived CDR1 and CDR2 are SGHTA and FQGNSA. The CDR3 sequence is CASSLGTVINQPQHF. The CDR3 nucleotides are TGTGCCAGCAGCTTAGGGACAGTTATCAATCAGCCCCAGCATTTT.

The rearrangement joins TRBV9 to TRBJ2-2; 7 positions match TRBD1. This CDR3 region has 15 residues. Per germline, CDR1 SGDLS and CDR2 YYNGEE. After removal of 2 bases from V and 4 bases from J, the junction contained 5 bases not matched to a gene. As DNA, the CDR3 is TGTGCCAGCAGCGTCCAGACAGGGAGCACCGGGGAGCTGTTTTTT. Translation: CASSVQTGSTGELFF.

V gene TRBV4-3 combines with J gene TRBJ2-1, with 7 bases identical to TRBD1. Trimming took 3 bases from V and 13 from J; bases not matched to a gene: 9. This CDR3 has 13 residues. Germline CDR1 reads LGHNA; CDR2 reads YSLEER. As DNA, the CDR3 is TGCGCCAGCAGCCAGGGAGCGACAGGGATACAGTTCTTC. Its protein product is CASSQGATGIQFF.

The chain has TRBV3-1 (or the pseudogene TRBV3-2) and TRBJ2-1; TRBD2 might be the D (5 bases). Between the trimmed V and J ends, which lost 0 bases and 7 bases, there was a span of 7 bases. The CDR3 runs to 13 residues. Looked up from germline, CDR1 is LGHDT and CDR2 is YNNKEL (reference sequence). The CDR3 here is CASSQDRRNEQFF. DNA for the CDR3: TGTGCCAGCAGCCAAGATAGGAGGAATGAGCAGTTCTTC.

This rearrangement joins TRBV10-2 to TRBJ1-6; 8 nucleotides line up with TRBD1. CDR1 WSHSY and CDR2 SAAADI come from the germline V gene. Trimming cost V 7 bases and J 8 bases; bases outside gene matches: 10. The CDR3 contains 15 residues. The CDR3 sequence is CASKKGPTGDSPLHF. CDR3 nucleotides: TGCGCCAGCAAAAAGGGACCGACAGGGGATTCACCCCTCCACTTT.

The CDR3 protein is CASSQSGDRGGTPKWEATTDTQYF. CDR3 coding DNA: TGCGCCAGCAGTCAATCGGGGGACAGGGGTGGGACGCCAAAGTGGGAGGCCACCACAGATACGCAGTATTTT. The chain has TRBV23-1 and TRBJ2-3; TRBD1 agrees at 10 bases. TRBV23-1 is classed as an ORF, of uncertain function. The CDR3 has 24 residues. J was trimmed by 2 bases and V by 0 bases; bases with no gene match: 26.

The V gene is TRBV27, the J gene TRBJ2-1; D not certain. Per germline, CDR1 MNHEY and CDR2 SMNVEV (reference sequence). The CDR3 covers 16 residues. Trimming removed 2 bases from V and 6 bases from J, with 17 bases in between. CDR3 DNA sequence: TGTGCCAGCAGTTTAGTGGGCACTTTCATTCCCAATGAGCAGTTCTTC. It encodes CASSLVGTFIPNEQFF.

This clone was detected only a few times. The V gene is TRBV9, the J gene TRBJ1-1; D remains ambiguous. CDR3 length equals 14 residues. Germline CDR1 is SGDLS and CDR2 is YYNGEE. V was shortened by 2 bases and J by 4 bases, with 12 bases between the two germline ends. CDR3 sequence (DNA): TGTGCCAGCAGCGTTTACAGTTTGGGCACTGAAGCTTTCTTT. Protein: CASSVYSLGTEAFF.

This clone was seen a few times. The V and J genes are TRBV6-5 and TRBJ1-1; 8 nucleotides match TRBD1. V trimming: 6 bases; J trimming: 0 bases; junction bases outside the gene matches: 3. Per germline, CDR1 MNHEY and CDR2 SVGAGI. There are 14 residues in the CDR3. CDR3 coding DNA: TGTGCCAGCAGGGACAGGGCGATGAACACTGAAGCTTTCTTT. Translating it yields CASRDRAMNTEAFF.

The rearrangement links TRBV5-4 to TRBJ2-3; 12 nucleotides align to TRBD2. J lost 1 base, V lost 3 bases, and 3 bases had no gene match. The CDR3 runs 16 residues. Per germline, CDR1 SGHNT and CDR2 YYREEE (reference sequence). The CDR3 sequence is CASSSTSGGRTDTQYF. CDR3 bases: TGTGCCAGCAGCTCAACTAGCGGGGGGCGCACAGATACGCAGTATTTT.

The chain is built from TRBV2 and TRBJ1-1; no clear D. Trimming took off 6 bases at V and 7 bases at J, with 12 bases between the two ends. The CDR3 contains 12 residues. The germline gives CDR1 SNHLY, CDR2 FYNNEI. The DNA of the CDR3 is TGTGCCAGCAGAAACCGGTTTTTTGAAGCTTTCTTT. Its translation is CASRNRFFEAFF.

The chain joins TRBV30 to TRBJ1-1; D remains ambiguous. The germline V gene has CDR1 GTSNPN and CDR2 SVGIG (reference sequence). The CDR3 contains 15 residues. V was shortened by 2 bases and J by 5 bases, with 18 bases between the two germline ends. CDR3 in amino acids: CAWSPSGPLGTEAFF. CDR3 nucleotides: TGTGCCTGGAGTCCCTCAGGCCCCCTTGGAACTGAAGCTTTCTTT.

The chain uses TRBV5-1 and TRBJ2-5; TRBD1 matches 10 bases. J lost 5 bases, V lost 4 bases, and 8 bases had no gene match. The CDR3 covers 15 residues. Germline V gene data show CDR1 as SGHRS and CDR2 as YFSETQ. The CDR3 region has the DNA TGCGCCAGCAGCACCCGACAGGGGGCATCGGAGACCCAGTACTTC. This encodes CASSTRQGASETQYF.